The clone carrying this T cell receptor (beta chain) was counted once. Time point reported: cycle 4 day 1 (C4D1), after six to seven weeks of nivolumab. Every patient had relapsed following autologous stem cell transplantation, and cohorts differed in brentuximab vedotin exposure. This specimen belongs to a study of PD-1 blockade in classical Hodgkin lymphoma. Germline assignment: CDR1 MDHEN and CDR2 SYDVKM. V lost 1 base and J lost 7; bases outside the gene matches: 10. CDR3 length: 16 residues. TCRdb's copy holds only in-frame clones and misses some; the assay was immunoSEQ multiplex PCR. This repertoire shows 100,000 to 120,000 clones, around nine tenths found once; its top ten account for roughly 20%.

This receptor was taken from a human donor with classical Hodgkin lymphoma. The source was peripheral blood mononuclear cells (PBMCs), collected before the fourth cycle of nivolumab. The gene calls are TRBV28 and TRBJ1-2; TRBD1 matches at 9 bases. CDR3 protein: CASSLSRQGVGSGYTF. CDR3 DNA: TGTGCCAGCAGTTTATCGCGACAGGGGGTAGGAAGTGGCTACACCTTC.